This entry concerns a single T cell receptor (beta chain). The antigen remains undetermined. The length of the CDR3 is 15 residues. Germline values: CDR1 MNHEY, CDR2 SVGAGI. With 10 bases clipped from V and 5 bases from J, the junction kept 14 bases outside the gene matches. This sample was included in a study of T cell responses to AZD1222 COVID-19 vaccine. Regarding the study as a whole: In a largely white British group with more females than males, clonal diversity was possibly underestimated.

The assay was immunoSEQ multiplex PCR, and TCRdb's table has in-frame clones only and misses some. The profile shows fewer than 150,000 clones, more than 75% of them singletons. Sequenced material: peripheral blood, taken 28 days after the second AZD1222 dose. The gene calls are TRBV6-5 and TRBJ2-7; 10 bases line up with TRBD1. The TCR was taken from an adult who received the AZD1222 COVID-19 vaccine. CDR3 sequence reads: CATRTLDRGGNEQYF. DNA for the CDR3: TGTGCCACACGGACTCTGGACAGGGGGGGTAACGAGCAGTACTTC.